This paragraph covers one T cell receptor beta chain sequence. The CDR3 is 13 amino acids. Germline CDR1 is SGHVS and CDR2 is FNYEAQ. Trimming stripped 4 bases from V and 9 bases from J, with 15 bases between. The data were taken from a study of blood T cell repertoires in COVID-19. At the level of the study: Samples representing acute and convalescent COVID-19 were sourced from the United States, Italy and Spain.

Data came from immunoSEQ multiplex PCR; TCRdb stores just in-frame clones and leaves some out. The sample yields 300,000 to 400,000 clones, around nine tenths seen once. The rearrangement joins TRBV7-6 to TRBJ1-1; D might be TRBD1 (6 bases). The receptor was isolated from a woman between 65 and 79 years old with COVID-19, enrolled during active disease. Sequencing used peripheral blood. CDR3 sequence reads: CASSSPGGRKAFF. The CDR3 DNA is TGTGCCAGCAGCTCGCCCGGGGGGCGGAAAGCTTTCTTT.